This T cell receptor (beta chain) emerged from a study of blood T cells in healthy people across ages. In germline, CDR1 is MGHRA, CDR2 YSYEKL. The CDR3 is 15 amino acids. V lost 1 base and J lost 4, with 8 bases in between. This clonotype was observed a handful of times. Through a sample-barcoded 5' primer and a J-beta primer mix, a second PCR was run for about 6 to 11 cycles. TCRdb re-called the 5' RACE reads through MiXCR, storing one row per CDR3 protein. The repertoire includes 1.5 million to 2 million distinct CDR3 sequences, less than 50% of them detected once, and 2.1% sits in the top ten. The sequence derives from a woman aged 40 to 50 in good health. Sequenced material: blood. This rearrangement joins TRBV4-1 to TRBJ1-6, with D uncertain. CDR3 sequence (DNA): TGCGCCAGCAGCCAAGGAGGTTCTTATAATTCACCCCTCCACTTT. Protein: CASSQGGSYNSPLHF.